This TCR beta chain was recorded in a study of shared clonotypes between healthy human individuals (dated by TCRdb to the early 2020s). For context, the study as a whole: A couple of women and three men aged 18 to 49 years were included in the cohort. Leukapheresis yielded between about 0.85 and 10 billion PBMCs per donor. For each donor, CD4 naive and CD4 memory were each run on three plates, CD8 naive on two plates, and CD8 memory on one plate. Blood TCR repertoires of about five healthy adults were deeply sequenced to estimate repertoire size and the extent of clonotype sharing between individuals. Libraries were prepared and TCR repertoires were sequenced by different laboratories using diverse techniques, in order to increase sequencing depth and limit assay-specific biases. What the research found in general, with its limitations: Pairwise subsampling indicated that sequencing depth was expected to affect the degree of clonotype sharing among donors. Naive subsets generally had larger estimated clonotype richness than memory subsets did. Higher generation probabilities were observed for clonotypes shared by all four sorted-subset donors than for non-shared clonotypes. Incomplete sequencing was indicated by rarefaction of sorted-subset datasets, despite the large sequencing depth. When a few donors were compared, the shared fraction of clonotypes was about 5.2% for naive CD4, 3.5% to 4% for naive CD8, 2% to 2.5% for memory CD4, and 0.4% for memory CD8. Only blood was sampled, and tissue TCR repertoires likely differ from those in blood. Because the study included a small number of donors, the genetic and exposure-history diversity represented was limited.

Using the deep immunoSEQ assay, multiplex PCR amplified TCR CDR3 regions from genomic DNA. For each cell subset, the extracted genomic DNA was distributed evenly across all wells of several immunoSEQ 96-well plates, and each plate served as one replicate. For sorted subsets, 150 to 200 ng genomic DNA, equal to 25,000 to 35,000 T cell genomes, was loaded into each replicate PCR. Purified libraries were quantified with a Qubit 3.0 fluorometer, sized on a Bioanalyzer 2100, and re-quantified with the KAPA Library Quantification kit. A separate single-read 150-cycle Illumina NextSeq 550 flow cell was used to sequence each immunoSEQ 96-well plate. Concerning the study's data processing: Because the immunoSEQ output included only junctional sequences and no quality scores, the filtering could not be the same as the filtering used for full-length reads. To assign V/J genes and CDR3, sequences were annotated against IMGT germline references using PyIR, a Python wrapper for IgBLAST v1.9. Reads were filtered out if the reads had weak V/J assignments (E-value above 1e-6), no CDR3, stop codons, out-of-frame junctions, or ambiguous translated residues. A V3J clonotype was defined by an identical inferred V gene, J gene, and CDR3 amino acid sequence. The percentage overlap between two repertoires was calculated by dividing the number of shared unique clonotypes by the size of the smaller repertoire. Repertoire richness was assessed with RTK rarefaction, the Chao1 estimator, and Recon v2.1 estimates of unobserved clonotypes. For all TCRbeta clonotypes obtained by the gDNA method from a handful of donors, generation probabilities were computed with OLGA. TCRdb's version of the immuneACCESS table is confined to in-frame rearrangements and falls short of the full clone set. An unresolved V gene accounts for under half of the shortfall where checked; the remainder is of unknown origin. V and J calls plus clone size are reproduced from that table; the DNA served to infer D and trimming. The table for this sample lists under 2.5 million clones; around 92% of them were counted only once. Together, the top ten hold around 0.4% of the sample.

Donors were healthy HIV-negative adults with no recently reported acute infections or vaccinations. Every donor was a Caucasian adult living in Nashville, Tennessee, USA. CD4+ T cells were enriched through magnetic negative selection, after which naive cells were positively selected on CD45RA and the remaining negative fraction served as the memory subset. After blood collection by leukapheresis, PBMCs were isolated using Ficoll-Histopaque density gradient centrifugation and then cryopreserved in the vapor phase of liquid nitrogen. Analytical flow cytometry was used to check the purity and quantity of each magnetically sorted T cell population. Genomic DNA was isolated from every sorted fraction and measured by UV absorbance on a Nanodrop 2000c. On this clone itself: The antigen it binds to is not known. Base qualities were left out, and no much larger clone turns up one base away.

Counted from cysteine to phenylalanine, this CDR3 has 14 amino acids. The only DNA kept is the CDR3, 42 bases in frame from the first base. V lost 8 bases and J lost 6 bases; the stretch between them is 17 bases long. Looking up the germline V gene yields CDR1 SNHLY and CDR2 FYNNEI. The sample comprised naive CD4+ T cells from PBMCs. In light of the paper, this sample's cell subset or site label describes: CD45RA+ positively selected. The TCR comes from a man in his late teens or twenties in good health. Some clones in this sample may be carry-over from other donors' samples. The V and J segments used are TRBV2 and TRBJ2-4; the best D guess is TRBD2, with 6 bases matching. The CDR3 sequence is CASGGTASGNIQYF. Read as DNA, the sequence is TGTGCCAGCGGGGGGACCGCCAGTGGAAACATTCAGTACTTC.